A single sample is the source of the 18 T cell receptor beta chains below, sequenced in a study of metastatic and nonmetastatic thyroid tumors. Every patient was untreated before thyroid surgery. TCRdb re-called the PCR reads via MiXCR. The sample includes some 20,000 clones, about 19% of them seen just once. The source material was tumor tissue. The receptor source for this set is a female donor with papillary thyroid cancer or a benign thyroid nodule (not recorded which). Some clones in this sample may be carry-over from other donors' samples.

This clone qualifies as medium-sized (0.01 to 0.1%). The rearrangement joins TRBV2 to TRBJ2-7; 7 bases are shared with TRBD1. The germline V gene has CDR1 SNHLY and CDR2 FYNNEI. The CDR3 has 14 amino acids. J gave up 5 bases and V 3 bases, and 7 bases lay outside the gene matches. The CDR3 DNA reads TGTGCCAGCAGTGAGGACAGGTCGGGCCACGAGCAGTACTTC. Protein sequence: CASSEDRSGHEQYF.

In the case of this clone: This may be a read error, as it is one base from a much larger clone. The genes are TRBV20-1 and TRBJ2-1; D unclear. The germline gives CDR1 DFQATT, CDR2 SNEGSKA (reference sequence). The CDR3 totals 14 residues. V lost 3 bases, J lost 8 bases, and 17 bases lay in between. The chain's CDR3 is CSARPSLGRDEQFF. The CDR3 DNA sequence: TGCAGTGCTAGGCCGAGTTTGGGTAGGGATGAGCAGTTCTTC.

This clone is medium-sized (0.01 to 0.1%). The rearrangement uses TRBV11-3 and TRBJ2-7; unclear D gene. There are 16 residues in the CDR3. Trimming took 4 bases from V and 5 from J, leaving 21 bases between them. The V gene's germline CDR1 is SGHNT and CDR2 YENEEA. CDR3 in DNA: TGTGCCAGCAGCTCCTTGTTTTCGATTGGTCAAAACGAGCAGTACTTC. Translated: CASSSLFSIGQNEQYF.

In its sample, this clone was seen a few times. The J gene is TRBJ2-7, the V gene TRBV28; 11 positions match TRBD1. The CDR3 loop spans 16 amino acids. CDR1 MDHEN and CDR2 SYDVKM come from the germline V gene. Unmatched junction bases numbered 9, after V lost 2 bases and J lost 6 bases. The CDR3 sequence: CASSLIGQGALSEQYF. The CDR3 nucleotides are TGTGCCAGCAGTTTAATTGGACAGGGGGCGCTTAGCGAGCAGTACTTC.

CDR3 in amino acids: CASTPHGGPGELFF. The CDR3 nucleotides are TGCGCCAGCACCCCCCACGGGGGGCCCGGGGAGCTGTTTTTT. The V and J genes are TRBV5-1 and TRBJ2-2; a weak D match, TRBD2 (7 bases). CDR3 length: 14 residues. The germline V and J ends were trimmed by 6 bases and 6 bases, with 15 bases remaining between them. The germline CDR1 and CDR2 sequences are SGHRS and YFSETQ.

This clone was recorded at least ten times. This chain links TRBV18 with TRBJ2-1; TRBD2 aligns across 7 bases. The V segment lost 3 bases and the J segment 6 bases; nucleotides outside the gene matches: 2. The CDR3 is 13 amino acids. Per the germline V gene, CDR1 is KGHSH and CDR2 is LQKENI. CDR3 bases: TGTGCCAGCTCACCCCGGACTAGCAATGAGCAGTTCTTC. Its translation: CASSPRTSNEQFF.

This clone was counted many times. The chain employs TRBV24-1 and TRBJ1-1; 7 bases map to TRBD1. CDR1 and CDR2 from the germline V gene are KGHDR and SFDVKD. The J segment lost 6 bases and the V segment lost 8 bases, leaving 2 bases of the junction unmatched. This CDR3 has 11 residues. The CDR3 nucleotides are TGTGCCACCACTCAGGGGGCTGAAGCTTTCTTT. It codes for CATTQGAEAFF.

This clone is labeled large. The rearrangement links TRBV6-1 to TRBJ2-1, with 11 bases lining up with TRBD2. Losses at the gene ends were 6 bases for V and 8 bases for J; bases not matched to a gene: 9. The CDR3 has 15 amino acids. Germline V lookup: CDR1 MNHNS, CDR2 SASEGT. CDR3 loop: CASRVTSGSGHEQFF. CDR3 coding DNA: TGTGCCAGCAGGGTAACTAGCGGGAGTGGCCATGAGCAGTTCTTC.

This clone was counted at least ten times. This rearrangement joins TRBV19 to TRBJ1-5, with a weak D call TRBD1 (6 bases). CDR3 length: 14 amino acids. Germline V gene sequence: CDR1 LNHDA, CDR2 SQIVND (reference sequence). V lost 6 bases to trimming and J lost 5 bases, with 14 bases between them. CDR3 DNA: TGTGCCAGTAGGGGGGGCAGGGGTTATCAGCCCCAGCATTTT. Its translation: CASRGGRGYQPQHF.

The chain is built from TRBV7-9 and TRBJ1-2; D is uncertain. V gave up 2 bases and J gave up 2 bases, with 6 bases separating them. Germline-derived CDR1 and CDR2 are SEHNR and FQNEAQ (reference sequence). CDR3 size: 13 residues. The CDR3 DNA sequence: TGTGCCAGCAGCTTACCCATGAACTATGGCTACACCTTC. It specifies CASSLPMNYGYTF.

This clone came up many times. The chain couples TRBV30 to TRBJ1-2; tentative D call: TRBD1 (5 bases). The CDR3 has 15 residues. Germline V gene data show CDR1 as GTSNPN and CDR2 as SVGIG (reference sequence). V lost 3 bases, J lost 4 bases, and 18 bases lay in between. CDR3 sequence (DNA): TGTGCCTGGAGGGGAGGAGCCCTGGGGGGCTATGGCTACACCTTC. Translated, it gives CAWRGGALGGYGYTF.

The table lists this clone with many counts. The chain carries TRBV20-1 and TRBJ1-2; D perhaps matches TRBD1 (6 bases). CDR3 size: 13 residues. Germline CDR1 is DFQATT and CDR2 is SNEGSKA (reference sequence). Deletions cut 2 bases from V and 3 bases from J, with 10 bases between. The CDR3 nucleotides read TGCAGTGCTAGAAGACAGGTAGACTATGGCTACACCTTC. This translates into CSARRQVDYGYTF.

The V call is TRBV11-3, the J call TRBJ2-7, with TRBD1 as a possible D gene (5 bases). The CDR3 extends over 14 amino acids. Germline CDR1 is SGHNT and CDR2 is YENEEA. The V end lost 1 base, the J end lost 5 bases, and 12 bases lay between the germline ends. DNA of the CDR3: TGTGCCAGCAGCTTAGGGGGCCGCGGAAACGAGCAGTACTTC. This sequence encodes CASSLGGRGNEQYF.

This clone has at least ten counts. The rearrangement links TRBV28 to TRBJ1-5, with 7 nucleotides matching TRBD1. CDR1 MDHEN and CDR2 SYDVKM come from the germline V gene. V lost 6 bases and J lost 5; bases outside the gene matches: 13. The CDR3 is 16 amino acids. The CDR3 loop is CASRGGDRVSYQPQHF. For the CDR3, the DNA is TGTGCCAGCAGGGGGGGGGACAGAGTTTCGTATCAGCCCCAGCATTTT.

This clone was counted ten times or more. This chain uses TRBV7-2 with TRBJ2-3; D perhaps matches TRBD1 (6 bases). The germline V gene has CDR1 SGHTA and CDR2 FQGNSA. This CDR3 is built from 15 residues. V lost 4 bases, J lost 0 bases, and 11 bases lay in between. CDR3 region: CASSSTRGSTDTQYF. The CDR3 DNA follows: TGTGCCAGCAGCTCCACTAGGGGGAGCACAGATACGCAGTATTTT.

This clone showed up many times. This chain uses TRBV20-1 with TRBJ2-1, with 7 nucleotides matching TRBD2. This CDR3 region has 14 residues. Germline CDR1 is DFQATT and CDR2 is SNEGSKA (reference sequence). With 5 bases clipped from V and 3 bases from J, the junction kept 7 bases outside the gene matches. DNA of the CDR3: TGCAGTGCTGGGGACTACCTTATCTACAATGAGCAGTTCTTC. Its translation: CSAGDYLIYNEQFF.

The sample holds many counts of this clone. A read error is possible here, since a much larger clone lies one base away. In the same sample, other DNA sequences code for this CDR3. The chain couples TRBV12-3 or TRBV12-4 to TRBJ2-7; D ambiguous. The CDR3 sequence is 13 residues long. The CDR3 bases are TGCGCCAGCAGTTTGACTGACTCCTACGAGCAGTACTTC. Its translation is CASSLTDSYEQYF.

This clone was picked up many times. V is TRBV9 and J is TRBJ2-7, with 7 nucleotides matching TRBD2. The CDR3 loop spans 15 amino acids. V was clipped by 3 bases and J by 4 bases; unmatched bases: 10. CDR1 and CDR2 from the germline V gene are SGDLS and YYNGEE. CDR3: CASSAGGLGSYEQYF. CDR3 DNA: TGTGCCAGCAGCGCGGGAGGACTAGGATCGTACGAGCAGTACTTC.